This T cell receptor beta chain was captured by sequencing in a study of CXCR3-negative and CXCR3-positive naive CD8 T cells. Concerning this clonotype itself: Its antigen is unidentified.

Regarding the study as a whole: Partial loss of CXCR3 expression followed cryopreservation; most assays used fresh PBMCs. More hydrophobic TRB CDR3s were found in CXCR3-positive naive cells than in CXCR3-negative naive cells.

Libraries of TRB cDNA were made by 5' RACE and carried UMIs. Reprocessing the 5' RACE reads, TCRdb reports a single entry for every CDR3 protein and omits DNA. The data include under 85,000 distinct CDR3 sequences; the top ten clones carry about 0.62%. This CDR3 spans 14 amino acids. From germline, CDR1 is SGDLS and CDR2 YYNGEE. The specimen sequenced was naive CXCR3+ CD8+ T cells from blood. Subset meaning: CD45RO-CCR7+CD27+CD95- naive CD8+ T cells expressing CXCR3 (TNR3+). The chain is built from TRBV9 and TRBJ2-1. The sequence was obtained from a human donor in good health. Some clones in this sample may be carry-over from other donors' samples. CDR3 protein: CASSVVGLTNEQFF.